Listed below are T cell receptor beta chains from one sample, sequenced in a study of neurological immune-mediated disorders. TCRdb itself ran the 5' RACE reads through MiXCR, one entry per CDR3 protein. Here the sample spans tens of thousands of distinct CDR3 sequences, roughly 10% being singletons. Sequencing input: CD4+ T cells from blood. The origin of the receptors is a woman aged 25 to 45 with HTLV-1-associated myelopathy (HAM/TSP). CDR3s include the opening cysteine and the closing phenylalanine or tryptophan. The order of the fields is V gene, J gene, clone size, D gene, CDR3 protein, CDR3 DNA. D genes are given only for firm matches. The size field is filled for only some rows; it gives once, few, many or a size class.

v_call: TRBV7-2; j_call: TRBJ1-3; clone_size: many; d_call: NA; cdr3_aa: CASSLKTGSAGNTIYF; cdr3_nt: TGTGCCAGCAGCCTCAAGACAGGCAGCGCTGGAAACACCATATATTTT
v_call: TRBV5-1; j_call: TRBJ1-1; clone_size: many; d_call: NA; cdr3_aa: CASSFGSGGGTEAFF; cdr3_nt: TGCGCCAGCAGCTTTGGTTCGGGGGGCGGCACTGAAGCTTTCTTT
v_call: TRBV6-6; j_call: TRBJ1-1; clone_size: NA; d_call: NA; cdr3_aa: CASRDTWGTEAFF; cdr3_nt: TGTGCCAGCAGGGATACATGGGGGACTGAAGCTTTCTTT
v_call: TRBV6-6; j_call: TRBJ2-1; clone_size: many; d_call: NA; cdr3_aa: CASSAGLNEQFF; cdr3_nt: TGTGCCAGCAGCGCAGGCCTCAATGAGCAGTTCTTC
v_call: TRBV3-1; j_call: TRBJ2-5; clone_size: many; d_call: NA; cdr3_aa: CASSHSWASLRETQYF; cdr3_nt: TGTGCCAGCAGCCATTCGTGGGCGAGTCTTCGGGAGACCCAGTACTTC
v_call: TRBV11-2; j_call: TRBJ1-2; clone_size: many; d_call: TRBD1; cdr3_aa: CASSVHRGRFGGYTF; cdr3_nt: TGTGCCAGCTCGGTCCACAGGGGGCGTTTTGGGGGCTACACCTTC
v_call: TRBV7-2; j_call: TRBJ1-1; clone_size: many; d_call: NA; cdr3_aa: CTSSLIFGLEGAFF; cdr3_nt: TGTACCAGCAGCTTAATTTTTGGGCTCGAGGGAGCTTTCTTT
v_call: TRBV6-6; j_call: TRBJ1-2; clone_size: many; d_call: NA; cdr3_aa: CASSTRGTYGYTF; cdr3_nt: TGTGCCAGCAGTACCCGGGGGACCTATGGCTACACCTTC
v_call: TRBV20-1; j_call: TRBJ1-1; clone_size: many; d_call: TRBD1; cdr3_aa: CSARTTGETRTEAFF; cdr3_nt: TGCAGTGCTAGAACCACAGGGGAAACTCGCACTGAAGCTTTCTTT
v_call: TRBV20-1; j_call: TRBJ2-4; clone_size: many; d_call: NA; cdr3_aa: CSARGWTRLAKNIQYF; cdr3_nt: TGCAGTGCTAGGGGATGGACAAGACTAGCCAAAAACATTCAGTACTTC
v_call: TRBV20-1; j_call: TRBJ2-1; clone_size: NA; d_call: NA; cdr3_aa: CSAKGGVRSYNEQFF; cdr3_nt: TGCAGTGCTAAGGGGGGGGTCCGCTCCTACAATGAGCAGTTCTTC
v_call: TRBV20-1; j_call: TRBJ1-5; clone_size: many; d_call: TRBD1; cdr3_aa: CSAAENRGQPQHF; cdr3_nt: TGCAGTGCTGCCGAGAACAGGGGGCAGCCCCAGCATTTT
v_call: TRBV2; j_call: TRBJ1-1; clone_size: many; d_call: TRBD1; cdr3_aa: CASNNRDSWVRITEAFF; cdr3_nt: TGTGCCAGCAACAACCGGGACAGTTGGGTTAGGATCACTGAAGCTTTCTTT
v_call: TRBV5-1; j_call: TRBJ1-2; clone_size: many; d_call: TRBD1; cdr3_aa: CASSPGGLSKYGYTF; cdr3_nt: TGCGCCAGCAGCCCAGGGGGACTCTCAAAATATGGCTACACCTTC
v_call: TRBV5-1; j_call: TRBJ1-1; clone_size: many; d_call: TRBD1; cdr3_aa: CASSLGDRAAGEAFF; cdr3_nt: TGCGCCAGCAGCTTGGGGGACAGGGCGGCGGGTGAAGCTTTCTTT
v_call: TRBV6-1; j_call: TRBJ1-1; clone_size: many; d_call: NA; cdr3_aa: CASRTSRVNTEAFF; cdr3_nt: TGTGCCAGCAGAACTTCAAGGGTGAACACTGAAGCTTTCTTT
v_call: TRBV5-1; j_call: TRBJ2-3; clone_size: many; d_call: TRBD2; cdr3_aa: CASSQLGLAGTTDTQYF; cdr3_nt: TGCGCCAGCAGCCAACTCGGACTAGCGGGGACTACAGATACGCAGTATTTT
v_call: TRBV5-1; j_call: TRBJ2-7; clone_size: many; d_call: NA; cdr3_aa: CASSSSGYEQYF; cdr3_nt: TGCGCCAGCAGCTCTTCTGGGTACGAGCAGTACTTC
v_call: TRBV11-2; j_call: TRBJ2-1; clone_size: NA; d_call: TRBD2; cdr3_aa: CASSLFGTSAYNEQFF; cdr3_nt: TGTGCCAGCAGCTTATTCGGGACTAGCGCCTACAATGAGCAGTTCTTC
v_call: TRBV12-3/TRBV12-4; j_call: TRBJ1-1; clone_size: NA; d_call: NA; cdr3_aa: CASSSRGNTEAFF; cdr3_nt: TGTGCCAGTAGCTCCCGGGGAAACACTGAAGCTTTCTTT
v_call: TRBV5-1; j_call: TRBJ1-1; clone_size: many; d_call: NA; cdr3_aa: CASSRNWGIGGTEAFF; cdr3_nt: TGCGCCAGCAGCCGAAATTGGGGAATTGGGGGGACTGAAGCTTTCTTT
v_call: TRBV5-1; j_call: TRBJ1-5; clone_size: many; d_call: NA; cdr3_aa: CASSQDGVQQPQHF; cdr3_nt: TGCGCCAGCAGCCAGGACGGTGTCCAGCAGCCCCAGCATTTT
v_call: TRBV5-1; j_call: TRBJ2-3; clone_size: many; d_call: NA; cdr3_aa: CASSLGGYTDTQYF; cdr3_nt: TGCGCCAGCAGCTTGGGGGGGTACACAGATACGCAGTATTTT
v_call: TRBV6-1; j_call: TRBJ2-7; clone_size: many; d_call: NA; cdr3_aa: CASSAVGQSYEQYF; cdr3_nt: TGTGCCAGCAGTGCGGTTGGACAGTCCTACGAGCAGTACTTC
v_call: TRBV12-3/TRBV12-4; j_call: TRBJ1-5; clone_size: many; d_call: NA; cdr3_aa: CASSGGVSRQPQHF; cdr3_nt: TGTGCCAGCAGCGGCGGGGTCTCCCGACAGCCCCAGCATTTT
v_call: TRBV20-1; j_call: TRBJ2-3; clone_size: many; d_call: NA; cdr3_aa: CSAHRGPDTQYF; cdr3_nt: TGCAGTGCTCATCGGGGGCCAGATACGCAGTATTTT
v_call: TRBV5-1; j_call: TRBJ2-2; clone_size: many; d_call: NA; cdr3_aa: CASSLGGTTTGELFF; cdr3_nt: TGCGCCAGCAGCTTGGGAGGGACCACCACCGGGGAGCTGTTTTTT
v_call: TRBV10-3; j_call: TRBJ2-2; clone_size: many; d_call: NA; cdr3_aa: CAISKNTGELFF; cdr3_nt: TGTGCCATCAGTAAGAACACCGGGGAGCTGTTTTTT
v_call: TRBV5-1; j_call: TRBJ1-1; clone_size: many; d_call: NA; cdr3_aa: CASSFGPQGADTEAFF; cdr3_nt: TGCGCCAGCAGCTTTGGGCCCCAGGGAGCGGACACTGAAGCTTTCTTT
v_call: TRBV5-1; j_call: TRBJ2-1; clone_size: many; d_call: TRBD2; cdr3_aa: CASSSLTSGGAGEQFF; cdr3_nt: TGCGCCAGCAGTTCGTTGACTAGCGGGGGGGCCGGTGAGCAGTTCTTC
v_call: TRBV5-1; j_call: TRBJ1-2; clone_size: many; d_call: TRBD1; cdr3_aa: CASSPLPGQNYGYTF; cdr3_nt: TGCGCCAGCAGCCCACTACCGGGACAGAACTATGGCTACACCTTC
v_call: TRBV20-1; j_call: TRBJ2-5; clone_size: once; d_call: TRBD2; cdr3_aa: CSASGAGVKQETQYF; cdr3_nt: TGCAGTGCTAGTGGCGCGGGGGTCAAACAAGAGACCCAGTACTTC
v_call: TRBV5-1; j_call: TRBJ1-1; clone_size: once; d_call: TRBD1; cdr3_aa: CASGSGQGNTEAFF; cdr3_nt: TGCGCCAGCGGGTCGGGACAGGGGAACACTGAAGCTTTCTTT
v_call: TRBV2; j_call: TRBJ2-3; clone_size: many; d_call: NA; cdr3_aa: CASMGDETDTQYF; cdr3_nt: TGTGCCAGCATGGGGGATGAGACAGATACGCAGTATTTT
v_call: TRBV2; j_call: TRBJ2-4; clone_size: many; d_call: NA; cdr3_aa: CASSDGLGGSIDIQYF; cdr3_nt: TGTGCCAGCAGTGATGGTTTAGGAGGGTCGATTGACATTCAGTACTTC
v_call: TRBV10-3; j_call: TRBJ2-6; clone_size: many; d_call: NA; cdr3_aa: CAIKRDGRKNSGANVLTF; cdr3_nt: TGTGCCATCAAGAGGGACGGTAGGAAGAACTCTGGGGCCAACGTCCTGACTTTC
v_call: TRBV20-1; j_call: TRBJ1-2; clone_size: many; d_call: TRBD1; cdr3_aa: CSARGQVEGYTF; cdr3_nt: TGCAGTGCTAGGGGACAGGTGGAAGGCTACACCTTC
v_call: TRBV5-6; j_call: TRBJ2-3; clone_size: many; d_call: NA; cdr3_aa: CASSRGNTQYF; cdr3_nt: TGTGCCAGCAGCAGAGGTAATACGCAGTATTTT
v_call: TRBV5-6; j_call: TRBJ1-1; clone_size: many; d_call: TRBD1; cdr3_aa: CASRGDRGNTEAFF; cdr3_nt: TGTGCCAGCAGGGGGGACAGGGGGAACACTGAAGCTTTCTTT
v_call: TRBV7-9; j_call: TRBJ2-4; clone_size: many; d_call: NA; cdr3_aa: CASSFSGVKNIQYF; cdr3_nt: TGTGCCAGCAGCTTTTCGGGGGTCAAAAACATTCAGTACTTC
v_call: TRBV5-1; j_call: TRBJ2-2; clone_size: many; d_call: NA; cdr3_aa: CASSFGSTGELFF; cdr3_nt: TGCGCCAGCAGCTTCGGTAGCACCGGGGAGCTGTTTTTT
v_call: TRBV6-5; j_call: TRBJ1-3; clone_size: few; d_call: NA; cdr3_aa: CASSYYGFSHSGNTIYF; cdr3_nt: TGTGCCAGCAGTTACTACGGTTTTTCGCACTCTGGAAACACCATATATTTT
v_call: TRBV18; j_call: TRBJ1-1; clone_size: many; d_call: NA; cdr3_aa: CASSPTNKETEAFF; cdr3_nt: TGTGCCAGCTCACCGACAAACAAGGAGACTGAAGCTTTCTTT
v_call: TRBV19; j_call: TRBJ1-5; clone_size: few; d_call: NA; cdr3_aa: CASSTRTAVQGNQPQHF; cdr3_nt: TGTGCCAGTAGTACTCGGACCGCCGTCCAGGGCAATCAGCCCCAGCATTTT
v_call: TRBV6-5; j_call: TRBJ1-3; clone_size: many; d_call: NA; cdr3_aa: CASSYSIGKSGNTIYF; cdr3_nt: TGTGCCAGCAGTTACTCGATTGGCAAGTCTGGAAACACCATATATTTT
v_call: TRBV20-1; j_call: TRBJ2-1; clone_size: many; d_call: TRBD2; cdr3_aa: CSAKTSGGAYNEQFF; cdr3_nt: TGCAGTGCTAAGACTAGCGGGGGGGCATACAATGAGCAGTTCTTC
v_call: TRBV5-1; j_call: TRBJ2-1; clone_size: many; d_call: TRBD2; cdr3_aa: CASSRGGAIDEQFF; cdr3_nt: TGCGCCAGCAGCCGCGGGGGGGCCATCGATGAGCAGTTCTTC
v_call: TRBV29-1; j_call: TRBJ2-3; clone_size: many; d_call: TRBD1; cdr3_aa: CSVVRGQGQDTQYF; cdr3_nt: TGCAGCGTCGTTCGGGGACAGGGGCAAGATACGCAGTATTTT
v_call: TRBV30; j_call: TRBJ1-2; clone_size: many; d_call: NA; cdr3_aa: CAWSVPLSYGYTF; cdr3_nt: TGTGCCTGGAGTGTCCCCCTATCCTATGGCTACACCTTC
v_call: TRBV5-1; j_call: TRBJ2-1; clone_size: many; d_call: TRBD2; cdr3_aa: CASSLVSRGGYNEQFF; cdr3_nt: TGCGCCAGCAGCTTGGTATCGCGGGGGGGCTACAATGAGCAGTTCTTC
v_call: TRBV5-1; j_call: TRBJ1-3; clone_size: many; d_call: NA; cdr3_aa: CASSQDTLSSGNTIYF; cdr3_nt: TGCGCCAGCAGCCAGGACACTCTCAGCTCTGGAAACACCATATATTTT
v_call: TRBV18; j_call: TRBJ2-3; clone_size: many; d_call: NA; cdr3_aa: CASSPTAGFADTQYF; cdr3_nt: TGTGCCAGCTCACCAACTGCAGGATTCGCAGATACGCAGTATTTT
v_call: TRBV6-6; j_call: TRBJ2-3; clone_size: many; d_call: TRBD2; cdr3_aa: CASRELGLAGEDTQYF; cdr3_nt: TGTGCCAGCAGAGAACTGGGACTAGCGGGAGAAGATACGCAGTATTTT
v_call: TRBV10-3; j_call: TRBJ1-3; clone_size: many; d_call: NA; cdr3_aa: CAISESGFSSGNTIYF; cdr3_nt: TGTGCCATCAGTGAGTCAGGATTTTCCTCTGGAAACACCATATATTTT
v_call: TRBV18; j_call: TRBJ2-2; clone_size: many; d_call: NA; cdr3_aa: CASSPPSGVDGELFF; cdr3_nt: TGTGCCAGCTCACCACCGTCCGGCGTAGACGGGGAGCTGTTTTTT
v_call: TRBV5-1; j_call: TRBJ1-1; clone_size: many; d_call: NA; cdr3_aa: CASSLELNTEAFF; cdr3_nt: TGCGCCAGCAGCTTGGAGTTGAACACTGAAGCTTTCTTT
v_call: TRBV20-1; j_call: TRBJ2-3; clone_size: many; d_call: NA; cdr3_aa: CSASNGSYTDTQYF; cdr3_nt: TGCAGTGCTAGCAACGGGAGTTACACAGATACGCAGTATTTT
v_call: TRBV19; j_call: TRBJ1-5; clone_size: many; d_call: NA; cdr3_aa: CASSMTRQPQHF; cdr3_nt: TGTGCCAGTAGTATGACGAGGCAGCCCCAGCATTTT
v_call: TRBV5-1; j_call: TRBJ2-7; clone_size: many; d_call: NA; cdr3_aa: CASSHAGAREQYF; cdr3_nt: TGCGCCAGCAGCCACGCGGGGGCGCGGGAGCAGTACTTC
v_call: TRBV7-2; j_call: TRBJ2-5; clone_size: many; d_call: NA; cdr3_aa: CASSPRTGLWGETQYF; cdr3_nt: TGTGCCAGCAGCCCTAGAACAGGACTGTGGGGAGAGACCCAGTACTTC